The next 30 T cell receptor beta chains were all read from a single sample in a study of radiotherapy plus CTLA-4 blockade in lung cancer. Here immunoSEQ multiplex PCR was the method, and the copy in TCRdb shows in-frame clones only, minus some. This sample has roughly 70,000 clones, with about nine tenths found just once. The sequences come from peripheral blood, collected from a patient treated with radiotherapy plus ipilimumab. Every receptor here comes from a human donor with non-small cell lung cancer that progressed on radiotherapy plus ipilimumab.

The chain couples TRBV28 to TRBJ1-4; weak D call: TRBD1 (6 bases). V shed 6 bases and J shed 7 bases, with 12 bases lying between them. This CDR3 has 13 amino acids. Per germline, CDR1 MDHEN and CDR2 SYDVKM. CDR3 sequence (DNA): TGTGCCAGCAGAACACAGGGCAGTGAAAAACTGTTTTTT. This gives the protein CASRTQGSEKLFF.

This CDR3 reads CASSERRNTEAFF. In DNA form, the CDR3 reads TGCGCCAGCAGTGAGCGGCGGAACACTGAAGCTTTCTTT. V and J are TRBV10-1 and TRBJ1-1; no reliable D call. CDR1 is WNHNN, CDR2 SYGVQD, per germline (reference sequence). The CDR3 is made up of 13 amino acids. Trimming took 2 bases from V and 1 from J, leaving 5 bases between them.

The chain joins TRBV6-1 to TRBJ2-2; D is undetermined. The CDR3 runs 11 residues. The germline V gene has CDR1 MNHNS and CDR2 SASEGT. Trimming stripped 5 bases from V and 6 bases from J, with 4 bases between. CDR3 loop: CASSRSGELFF. CDR3 in DNA: TGTGCCAGCAGTAGGTCCGGGGAGCTGTTTTTT.

The J gene is TRBJ2-7, the V gene TRBV6-6, with D unresolved. Trimming left V 5 bases short and J 6 bases short, with 14 bases between. This CDR3 spans 13 amino acids. From germline, CDR1 is MNHNY and CDR2 SVGAGI (reference sequence). CDR3 coding DNA: TGTGCCAGCAGTACCCTCCCCGAGGCCGAGCAGTACTTC. Protein product: CASSTLPEAEQYF.

The table lists this clone with a few counts. This chain uses TRBV2 with TRBJ2-7; TRBD1 aligns across 9 bases. The CDR3 loop spans 15 amino acids. Germline CDR1 SNHLY, CDR2 FYNNEI. V trimming: 8 bases; J trimming: 5 bases; junction bases outside the gene matches: 13. CDR3 in DNA: TGTGCCAGCCGCCACCCCGGGACAGGGTTTCACGAGCAGTACGTC. Protein sequence: CASRHPGTGFHEQYV.

The chain uses TRBV6-1 and TRBJ2-3; a possible D gene is TRBD2 (6 bases). CDR3 length equals 12 residues. Trimming took off 9 bases at V and 4 bases at J, with 11 bases between the two ends. CDR1 MNHNS and CDR2 SASEGT come from the germline V gene. The CDR3 sequence is CASSGGSDTQYF. CDR3 in DNA: TGTGCCAGTTCTGGGGGGTCAGATACGCAGTATTTT.

The rearrangement links TRBV9 to TRBJ2-1, with 7 bases lining up with TRBD1. Germline CDR1 and CDR2: SGDLS and YYNGEE. J lost 5 bases, V lost 2 bases, and 10 bases had no gene match. CDR3 length: 16 amino acids. The CDR3 sequence: CASSVGTARPNNEQFF. The CDR3 bases are TGTGCCAGCAGCGTGGGGACAGCGAGGCCAAACAATGAGCAGTTCTTC. Full variable domain (outside the CDR3, taken from reference TRBV9 and TRBJ2-1): DSGVTQTPKHLITATGQRVTLRCSPRSGDLSVYWYQQSLDQGLQFLIQYYNGEERAKGNILERFSAQQFPDLHSELNLSSLELGDSALYFCASSVGTARPNNEQFFGPGTRLTVL.

In its sample, this clone was seen a few times. Other DNA sequences in the same sample also yield this CDR3. V and J are TRBV18 and TRBJ2-2; D is unclear. The ends were cut back, 3 bases at V and 4 bases at J, with 3 bases in the middle. The CDR3 covers 12 residues. Germline CDR1 is KGHSH and CDR2 is LQKENI. The CDR3 sequence: CASSPTTGELFF. The CDR3 nucleotides are TGTGCCAGCTCACCGACCACCGGGGAGCTGTTTTTT.

CDR3 amino acids: CSVQGLMNTEAFF. The CDR3 DNA sequence: TGCAGCGTTCAGGGACTCATGAACACTGAAGCTTTCTTT. The chain couples TRBV29-1 to TRBJ1-1; TRBD1 is a possible D gene (5 bases). CDR3 length: 13 amino acids. V gave up 5 bases and J gave up 0 bases, with 10 bases separating them. Germline CDR1 reads SQVTM; CDR2 reads ANQGSEA.

This clone was counted once. In nucleotides, the CDR3 is TGCGCCAGCAGCCAAGATGTATTAGGACCTCAGAGGGCTTTCTTT. It specifies CASSQDVLGPQRAFF. The rearrangement joins TRBV4-1 to TRBJ1-1; D gene uncertain. The CDR3 sequence is 15 residues long. With 0 bases removed from V and 11 bases from J, the gap between germline ends came to 19 bases. Germline loops: CDR1 MGHRA, CDR2 YSYEKL.

V is TRBV5-1 and J is TRBJ2-1, with 12 bases identical to TRBD1. After removal of 8 bases from V and 4 bases from J, the junction contained 16 bases not matched to a gene. Germline CDR1 is SGHRS and CDR2 is YFSETQ. This CDR3 region has 18 residues. The CDR3 nucleotides read TGCGCCAGTAACTTCGGGACAGGGGGCGCCGGGGTTTACAATGAGCAGTTCTTC. Protein: CASNFGTGGAGVYNEQFF.

This chain uses TRBV6-1 with TRBJ1-5, with 10 bases aligning to TRBD1. This CDR3 spans 14 amino acids. CDR1 is MNHNS, CDR2 SASEGT, per germline. The V and J ends lost 8 bases and 5 bases, in that order; junction bases with no gene match: 6. The CDR3 protein is CASQWDRGDQPQHF. CDR3 DNA: TGTGCCAGCCAGTGGGACAGGGGAGATCAGCCCCAGCATTTT.

The V call is TRBV5-1, the J call TRBJ2-7; tentatively, D is TRBD1 (6 bases). CDR3 length: 16 residues. Germline V gene lookup returns CDR1 SGHRS and CDR2 YFSETQ. Trimming removed 4 bases at V and 1 base at J, with 18 bases between. The CDR3 DNA reads TGCGCCAGCAGCCGAGGGTCCCAGGGGTCATCCTACGAGCAGTACTTC. This encodes CASSRGSQGSSYEQYF.

This clone was seen a single time. This rearrangement joins TRBV29-1 to TRBJ2-2, with D possibly matching TRBD1 (5 bases). This CDR3 region has 13 residues. Germline assignment: CDR1 SQVTM and CDR2 ANQGSEA. The V end lost 3 bases, the J end lost 2 bases, and 7 bases lay between the germline ends. CDR3 region: CSVDTGNTGELFF. CDR3 in DNA: TGCAGCGTTGACACAGGAAACACCGGGGAGCTGTTTTTT.

The chain recombines TRBV9 with TRBJ2-5, with TRBD2 matching over 11 bases. CDR1 SGDLS and CDR2 YYNGEE come from the germline V gene. This CDR3 is 17 amino acids long. With 2 bases clipped from V and 2 bases from J, the junction kept 8 bases outside the gene matches. CDR3 in amino acids: CASSVATSGSGQETQYF. The CDR3 DNA follows: TGTGCCAGCAGCGTGGCAACTAGCGGGAGTGGGCAAGAGACCCAGTACTTC. Variable domain in full (rest from reference TRBV9 and TRBJ2-5): DSGVTQTPKHLITATGQRVTLRCSPRSGDLSVYWYQQSLDQGLQFLIQYYNGEERAKGNILERFSAQQFPDLHSELNLSSLELGDSALYFCASSVATSGSGQETQYFGPGTRLLVL.

The chain links TRBV10-1 to TRBJ2-5; 9 bases are shared with TRBD2. J gave up 8 bases and V 3 bases, and 4 bases lay outside the gene matches. The CDR3 is 13 amino acids. From germline, CDR1 is WNHNN and CDR2 SYGVQD (reference sequence). CDR3 coding DNA: TGCGCCAGCAGTGACCTAGCGGGAAGTACCCAGTACTTC. Translated, it gives CASSDLAGSTQYF.

The chain links TRBV6-1 to TRBJ2-3; D assignment may be TRBD1 or TRBD2 (6 bases each). Germline V gene lookup returns CDR1 MNHNS and CDR2 SASEGT. CDR3 length: 13 residues. The V gene lost 7 bases and the J gene lost 5 bases, with 13 bases spanning the gap. The DNA for the CDR3 is TGTGCCAGCAAAATCGGGGGCAGAGATACGCAGTATTTT. It specifies CASKIGGRDTQYF.

The chain carries TRBV9 and TRBJ2-2, with D maybe TRBD2 (5 bases). V was pared by 0 bases and J by 1 base, with 13 bases between. This CDR3 spans 17 amino acids. From germline, CDR1 is SGDLS and CDR2 YYNGEE. In DNA form, the CDR3 reads TGTGCCAGCAGCGTAGCTCTTTCGGCGGGGAACACCGGGGAGCTGTTTTTT. The encoded protein is CASSVALSAGNTGELFF. The full variable domain, in which reference TRBV9 and TRBJ2-2 provide the parts outside the CDR3, is DSGVTQTPKHLITATGQRVTLRCSPRSGDLSVYWYQQSLDQGLQFLIQYYNGEERAKGNILERFSAQQFPDLHSELNLSSLELGDSALYFCASSVALSAGNTGELFFGEGSRLTVL.

V usage is TRBV20-1 and J usage is TRBJ2-1; D remains unclear. CDR3 length: 10 amino acids. The V gene's germline CDR1 is DFQATT and CDR2 SNEGSKA (reference sequence). Trimming cost V 1 base and J 8 bases, with 3 bases left between them. The CDR3 region is CSARADEQFF. Written as DNA, the CDR3 is TGCAGTGCTAGAGCAGATGAGCAGTTCTTC.

V gene TRBV6-1 combines with J gene TRBJ2-1; possibly TRBD2 for D (6 bases). V was shortened by 0 bases and J by 1 base, with 19 bases between the two germline ends. Germline V gene lookup returns CDR1 MNHNS and CDR2 SASEGT. This CDR3 is built from 19 residues. Written as DNA, the CDR3 is TGTGCCAGCAGTGAAGCGAGGCTAGCGTCTACCAGATCCTACAATGAGCAGTTCTTC. Translating it yields CASSEARLASTRSYNEQFF.

The V call is TRBV27, the J call TRBJ2-3; TRBD2 matches at 13 bases. The V segment lost 6 bases and the J segment 6 bases; nucleotides outside the gene matches: 3. This CDR3 is built from 14 residues. Germline values: CDR1 MNHEY, CDR2 SMNVEV (reference sequence). CDR3 coding DNA: TGTGCCAGCAGCGGACTAGCGGGAGTCGATACGCAGTATTTT. It encodes CASSGLAGVDTQYF.

V gene TRBV4-1 combines with J gene TRBJ2-7, with TRBD2 as a possible D gene (6 bases). Germline CDR1 is MGHRA and CDR2 is YSYEKL. The CDR3 extends over 15 amino acids. The ends were cut back, 3 bases at V and 4 bases at J, with 16 bases in the middle. This chain's CDR3 is CASSHSYPGVYEQYF. For the CDR3, the DNA is TGCGCCAGCAGCCATTCATATCCGGGGGTGTACGAGCAGTACTTC.

This clone was seen more than once but under ten times. This chain connects TRBV18 to TRBJ1-4, with TRBD1 matching over 8 bases. Germline trimming cut 4 bases from V and 7 bases from J; bases unmatched to any gene: 5. The CDR3 is 14 amino acids. The V gene's germline CDR1 is KGHSH and CDR2 LQKENI. This CDR3 reads CASSQTGEGEKLFF. The CDR3 DNA reads TGTGCCAGCTCACAGACAGGGGAAGGTGAAAAACTGTTTTTT.

The rearrangement joins TRBV14 to TRBJ1-5; D gene unclear. CDR3 length equals 14 residues. The germline V gene encodes CDR1 SGHDN and CDR2 FVKESK. Trimming left V 3 bases short and J 1 base short, with 7 bases between. The CDR3 DNA reads as TGTGCCAGCAGCCAGATGGGGAGCAATCAGCCCCAGCATTTT. Protein product: CASSQMGSNQPQHF.

The chain couples TRBV9 to TRBJ2-2, with no clear D. Germline values: CDR1 SGDLS, CDR2 YYNGEE. CDR3 length: 13 residues. The ends were cut back, 0 bases at V and 5 bases at J, with 5 bases in the middle. CDR3 region: CASSVVGTGELFF. CDR3 in DNA: TGTGCCAGCAGCGTAGTCGGAACCGGGGAGCTGTTTTTT.

This clone occurred once. CDR3 loop: CASSLAPVTGSNQPQHF. CDR3 DNA: TGTGCCAGCAGCTTAGCACCGGTGACAGGGAGCAATCAGCCCCAGCATTTT. V usage is TRBV7-6 and J usage is TRBJ1-5; TRBD1 aligns across 7 bases. Germline CDR1 and CDR2: SGHVS and FNYEAQ. The CDR3 loop spans 17 amino acids. The V segment lost 0 bases and the J segment 1 base; nucleotides outside the gene matches: 6.

This clone was counted only a few times. This chain joins TRBV28 and TRBJ1-1; D is undetermined. The germline V gene encodes CDR1 MDHEN and CDR2 SYDVKM. V lost 7 bases, J lost 1 base, and 10 bases lay in between. This CDR3 is 13 amino acids long. The CDR3 DNA is TGTGCCAGCACCCCGAAGGAGAACACTGAAGCTTTCTTT. Translation: CASTPKENTEAFF.

V is TRBV30 and J is TRBJ2-2; D may be TRBD1 (7 bases). Trimming shortened V by 3 bases and J by 0 bases, and 11 bases separated the two germline ends. Germline V gene data show CDR1 as GTSNPN and CDR2 as SVGIG (reference sequence). This CDR3 contains 15 residues. The CDR3 here is CAWRGGTANTGELFF. CDR3 DNA sequence: TGTGCCTGGAGAGGGGGGACAGCGAACACCGGGGAGCTGTTTTTT.

The chain recombines TRBV2 with TRBJ2-1, with unresolved D. Germline CDR1 and CDR2: SNHLY and FYNNEI. The CDR3 is made up of 14 amino acids. Trimming pared 3 bases from V and 1 base from J, leaving 7 bases between. Here the CDR3 DNA reads TGTGCCAGCAGTGACCTAGGGTCCTACAATGAGCAGTTCTTC. Translating gives CASSDLGSYNEQFF.

V gene TRBV28 combines with J gene TRBJ1-5, with 9 bases that match TRBD1. The trim removed 4 bases at V and 2 bases at J, leaving 6 bases unmatched. Germline-derived CDR1 and CDR2 are MDHEN and SYDVKM. CDR3 length equals 16 residues. The CDR3: CASSSGQGSGNQPQHF. The CDR3 region has the DNA TGTGCCAGCAGTTCGGGACAGGGAAGTGGCAATCAGCCCCAGCATTTT. Full variable domain (missing parts from reference TRBV28 and TRBJ1-5): DVKVTQSSRYLVKRTGEKVFLECVQDMDHENMFWYRQDPGLGLRLIYFSYDVKMKEKGDIPEGYSVSREKKERFSLILESASTNQTSMYLCASSSGQGSGNQPQHFGDGTRLSIL.